This entry lists 21 T cell receptor beta chains sequenced from one sample in a study of OX40 agonist ivuxolimab in advanced cancers. Clones were read by immunoSEQ multiplex PCR, and TCRdb kept only the in-frame ones, dropping some. The data show 35,000 to 45,000 clones, roughly 84% seen once. The sample was CD4+ or CD8+ T cells sorted from blood, taken in a trial of the OX40 agonist ivuxolimab. Source of these receptors: an adult with an advanced solid tumor such as melanoma, head and neck, liver or kidney cancer.

The chain employs TRBV7-2 and TRBJ1-4; D perhaps matches TRBD1 (6 bases). Germline lookup yields CDR1 SGHTA and CDR2 FQGNSA. V lost 2 bases, J lost 5 bases, and 12 bases lay in between. The CDR3 totals 15 residues. CDR3 DNA sequence: TGTGCCAGCAGCTTAAGACGGGACATCAATGAAAAACTGTTTTTT. As protein: CASSLRRDINEKLFF.

The gene calls are TRBV7-3 and TRBJ2-7; D is perhaps TRBD2 (6 bases). The CDR3 is 16 amino acids. With 2 bases removed from V and 1 base from J, the gap between germline ends came to 15 bases. Germline CDR1 reads SGHTA; CDR2 reads FQGTGA. CDR3 residues: CASSLCGGNLSYEQYV. CDR3 in DNA: TGTGCCAGCAGCTTATGCGGCGGGAACCTTTCCTACGAGCAGTACGTC.

The CDR3 loop reads CATSLSRGGAGELFF. The CDR3 DNA is TGTGCCACCAGTCTTTCACGAGGTGGGGCCGGGGAGCTGTTTTTT. The chain recombines TRBV15 with TRBJ2-2; D remains ambiguous. The germline gives CDR1 LNHNV, CDR2 YYDKDF (reference sequence). This CDR3 is built from 15 residues. With 6 bases removed from V and 6 bases from J, the gap between germline ends came to 17 bases.

The chain has TRBV10-2 and TRBJ1-2; no reliable D call. Trimming shortened V by 3 bases and J by 2 bases, and 10 bases separated the two germline ends. Germline V lookup: CDR1 WSHSY, CDR2 SAAADI. The CDR3 runs to 14 residues. CDR3 loop: CASSEVPVNYGYTF. The CDR3 DNA sequence: TGCGCCAGCAGTGAAGTCCCGGTAAACTATGGCTACACCTTC.

The rearrangement joins TRBV13 to TRBJ1-2; D unresolved. The CDR3 consists of 15 residues. CDR1 is PRHDT, CDR2 FYEKMQ, per germline (reference sequence). Deletions cut 2 bases from V and 7 bases from J, with 17 bases between. CDR3 loop: CASSLLAEPRRGYTF. DNA of the CDR3: TGTGCCAGCAGCTTATTAGCAGAACCTCGGCGTGGCTACACCTTC.

The J gene is TRBJ1-1, the V gene TRBV6-5; D remains ambiguous. The V end lost 2 bases, the J end lost 8 bases, and 12 bases lay between the germline ends. From germline, CDR1 is MNHEY and CDR2 SVGAGI. CDR3 size: 13 residues. The CDR3 here is CASSYTRTGEAFF. CDR3 coding DNA: TGTGCCAGCAGTTACACCCGGACGGGAGAAGCTTTCTTT.

V gene TRBV28 combines with J gene TRBJ2-1; 10 nucleotides align to TRBD1. The germline CDR1 and CDR2 sequences are MDHEN and SYDVKM. The CDR3 is made up of 14 amino acids. The trim removed 6 bases at V and 4 bases at J, leaving 3 bases unmatched. The CDR3: CASSTGQGYNEQFF. As DNA, the CDR3 is TGTGCCAGCAGCACGGGACAGGGGTACAATGAGCAGTTCTTC.

The CDR3 protein is CASSGGVVGGNEQFF. CDR3 coding DNA: TGTGCCAGCAGCGGGGGGGTGGTCGGAGGCAATGAGCAGTTCTTC. The V and J genes are TRBV9 and TRBJ2-1, with a weak D call TRBD2 (6 bases). The CDR3 consists of 15 residues. The germline V gene has CDR1 SGDLS and CDR2 YYNGEE. The V gene lost 3 bases and the J gene lost 6 bases, with 16 bases spanning the gap.

This clone appeared a few times. V usage is TRBV27 and J usage is TRBJ1-6; 7 positions agree with TRBD1. CDR1 and CDR2 from the germline V gene are MNHEY and SMNVEV (reference sequence). V was clipped by 8 bases and J by 10 bases; unmatched bases: 8. The CDR3 spans 13 residues. The chain's CDR3 is CASRPGTESPLHF. The CDR3 nucleotides read TGTGCCAGCCGCCCCGGGACAGAATCACCCCTCCACTTT.

This chain uses TRBV2 with TRBJ2-7, with 8 bases fitting TRBD2. Germline V gene lookup returns CDR1 SNHLY and CDR2 FYNNEI. V lost 10 bases to trimming and J lost 1 base; unmatched junction nucleotides: 9. This CDR3 is built from 14 residues. This chain's CDR3 is CATSLAGLSYEQYF. CDR3 sequence (DNA): TGTGCCACTTCTTTAGCGGGGTTGTCCTACGAGCAGTACTTC.

The chain recombines TRBV2 with TRBJ2-3, with 10 nucleotides matching TRBD1. This CDR3 has 15 residues. Germline CDR1 is SNHLY and CDR2 is FYNNEI. The V gene end was trimmed by 8 bases and the J gene end by 3 bases; junction bases not matched to a gene: 8. The CDR3 coding sequence is TGTGCCAGCGATCACCGGGACAGGGGAACAGATACGCAGTATTTT. Its protein product is CASDHRDRGTDTQYF.

V gene TRBV2 combines with J gene TRBJ2-7, with D perhaps matching TRBD2 (5 bases). The CDR3 sequence is 16 residues long. V was shortened by 2 bases and J by 2 bases, with 16 bases between the two germline ends. Germline assignment: CDR1 SNHLY and CDR2 FYNNEI. CDR3: CASSERHYGDPYEQYF. CDR3 in DNA: TGTGCCAGCAGTGAAAGGCATTACGGGGATCCCTACGAGCAGTACTTC.

V is TRBV29-1 and J is TRBJ2-1; 8 nucleotides match TRBD2. The germline CDR1 and CDR2 sequences are SQVTM and ANQGSEA. V gave up 2 bases and J gave up 8 bases; unmatched junction bases: 2. This CDR3 has 12 residues. The CDR3 protein is CSVERRGDEQFF. CDR3 nucleotide sequence: TGCAGCGTTGAAAGGCGGGGGGATGAGCAGTTCTTC.

The rearrangement uses TRBV9 and TRBJ1-2; D gene uncertain. The length of the CDR3 is 14 residues. Germline lookup yields CDR1 SGDLS and CDR2 YYNGEE. V gave up 0 bases and J gave up 7 bases, with 13 bases separating them. CDR3 residues: CASSVATETGGYTF. The CDR3 DNA is TGTGCCAGCAGCGTAGCCACGGAGACGGGTGGCTACACCTTC.

The V call is TRBV10-1, the J call TRBJ2-5; TRBD1 aligns across 11 bases. Germline trimming cut 5 bases from V and 5 bases from J; bases unmatched to any gene: 7. This CDR3 is built from 15 residues. CDR1 is WNHNN, CDR2 SYGVQD, per germline (reference sequence). The DNA of the CDR3 is TGCGCCAGCAGTTGGGACAGGGGGATGAGGGAGACCCAGTACTTC. This codes for CASSWDRGMRETQYF.

The rearrangement links TRBV28 to TRBJ1-1; D may be TRBD1 (5 bases). V gave up 0 bases and J gave up 5 bases, with 10 bases separating them. This CDR3 comprises 14 residues. Germline CDR1 MDHEN, CDR2 SYDVKM. The CDR3 region is CASSLWFEGTEAFF. CDR3 DNA: TGTGCCAGCAGTTTATGGTTTGAGGGGACTGAAGCTTTCTTT.

The chain links TRBV6-5 to TRBJ1-6; D uncertain. With 5 bases removed from V and 0 bases from J, the gap between germline ends came to 5 bases. The CDR3 is made up of 14 amino acids. Germline values: CDR1 MNHEY, CDR2 SVGAGI. CDR3 bases: TGTGCCAGCAGTCCTAGCTCCTATAATTCACCCCTCCACTTT. This encodes CASSPSSYNSPLHF.

Only one count was recorded for this clone. The chain employs TRBV19 and TRBJ1-6; possibly TRBD1 for D (6 bases). The V end was cut by 0 bases, the J end by 11 bases, with 20 bases between. CDR1 and CDR2 (germline): LNHDA, SQIVND (reference sequence). The CDR3 spans 17 residues. In DNA, the CDR3 is TGTGCCAGTAGTATAGAAGACACAGGGCCCCGCGGGACACCCCTCCACTTT. As protein: CASSIEDTGPRGTPLHF.

This chain uses TRBV25-1 with TRBJ2-7; weak D call: TRBD1 (6 bases). The V and J ends lost 5 bases and 4 bases respectively, with 18 bases between them. Germline CDR1 reads MGHDK; CDR2 reads SYGVNS. CDR3 length: 15 residues. The CDR3 DNA sequence: TGTGCCAGCAGTAACCGACAGGCATCTTTTTACGAGCAGTACGTC. Protein: CASSNRQASFYEQYV.

The V and J genes are TRBV10-2 and TRBJ2-1; D uncertain. V was shortened by 0 bases and J by 5 bases, with 11 bases between the two germline ends. Germline CDR1 WSHSY, CDR2 SAAADI. This CDR3 contains 15 residues. The CDR3 bases are TGCGCCAGCAGTGAGTCGAATCCGGTTAACAATGAGCAGTTCTTC. The encoded protein is CASSESNPVNNEQFF.

The rearrangement uses TRBV12-5 and TRBJ2-1; 9 bases fit TRBD2. CDR3 length equals 16 residues. From germline, CDR1 is LGHNT and CDR2 FRNRAP. V trimming: 3 bases; J trimming: 1 base; junction bases outside the gene matches: 4. CDR3 in amino acids: CASGFMTSGSYNEQFF. DNA of the CDR3: TGTGCTAGTGGTTTTATGACTAGCGGTTCCTACAATGAGCAGTTCTTC.